This T cell receptor beta chain was sequenced for a study of blood T cells in healthy people across ages. Findings and limits, study-wide: Considered underestimates were the diversity estimates obtained from one million T cells.

Notes on this clonotype: What it recognizes is unknown.

Next came a second PCR, run for about 7 to 12 cycles, which used a sample-barcoded 5' primer along with a J-beta primer mix. The authors tagged each cDNA molecule using a template-switch adaptor with 12 random nucleotides. TCRdb called the 5' RACE reads again in MiXCR, with one record for every CDR3 protein. The sample records around 1,000,000 distinct CDR3 sequences, less than 25% being singletons. V was cut by 3 bases and J by 3 bases, with 15 bases left in between. In germline, CDR1 is SGHAT, CDR2 FQNNGV. The CDR3 has 15 residues. This sample also belongs to another study, concerning T cells of mothers and their children. As reported in that work: It was through the M1S primer of the second PCR that sample barcodes and 2-4 random nucleotides were added.

Specimen: blood. The sequence was obtained from a girl aged 2-10 years in good health. This chain joins TRBV11-2 and TRBJ2-7; D might be TRBD1 or TRBD2, each matching 5 bases. The CDR3 nucleotides read TGTGCCAGCAGCTTTAGTGGGGGAGCTTTCTACGAGCAGTACTTC. This translates into CASSFSGGAFYEQYF.